The 25 T cell receptor beta chains below all came from one sample that was sequenced in a study of Graves' ophthalmopathy and Graves' hyperthyroidism. RNA transcripts yielded amplified TCR beta CDR3 regions. Second-round multiplex PCR followed a first-round RT-PCR using HTBI primers. TCRdb fed the multiplex PCR reads into MiXCR, producing one record per CDR3 protein. The data hold about 1.2 million distinct CDR3 sequences, with 35% to 40% observed a single time. Sequencing was carried out using peripheral blood or thyroid tissue (not recorded which). All receptors come from an adult man with Graves' hyperthyroidism.

The table lists this clonotype with a count of one. The gene calls are TRBV2 and TRBJ2-5, with 7 bases that match TRBD2. V lost 8 bases and J lost 4; bases outside the gene matches: 16. CDR3 size: 16 residues. Germline values: CDR1 SNHLY, CDR2 FYNNEI. CDR3 amino acids: CASVREATGGSETQYF. The CDR3 nucleotides are TGTGCCAGCGTTCGGGAGGCCACCGGGGGGTCAGAGACCCAGTACTTC.

The chain employs TRBV10-3 and TRBJ1-5; D is unclear. Trimming cost V 7 bases and J 0 bases, with 13 bases left between them. The CDR3 is 15 residues long. CDR1 and CDR2 from the germline V gene are ENHRY and SYGVKD. CDR3 residues: CAIKLQLISNQPQHF. In nucleotides, the CDR3 is TGTGCCATCAAACTACAGCTAATTAGCAATCAGCCCCAGCATTTT.

The gene calls are TRBV7-9 and TRBJ2-7; the D gene is possibly TRBD1 (6 bases). Germline-derived CDR1 and CDR2 are SEHNR and FQNEAQ (reference sequence). V was pared by 5 bases and J by 4 bases, with 21 bases between. The CDR3 consists of 16 residues. This chain's CDR3 is CASSHLRDTGLYEQYF. The DNA for the CDR3 is TGTGCCAGCAGCCATCTACGGGACACAGGGCTTTACGAGCAGTACTTC.

CDR3 residues: CSASLSSGGETQYF. The CDR3 DNA reads TGCAGTGCTAGTTTGTCTAGCGGGGGAGAGACCCAGTACTTC. The rearrangement links TRBV20-1 to TRBJ2-5; TRBD2 matches 10 bases. Trimming took 3 bases from V and 4 from J; bases not matched to a gene: 5. The CDR3 spans 14 residues. Germline V gene data show CDR1 as DFQATT and CDR2 as SNEGSKA (reference sequence).

On this clonotype itself: The CDR3 end shows no conserved phenylalanine or tryptophan, and so a read error is likely. The V call is TRBV5-1, the J call TRBJ2-7; D not certain. The CDR3 length is 13 residues. The V end lost 1 base, the J end lost 1 base, and 6 bases lay between the germline ends. Germline V CDR1 and CDR2: SGHRS, YFSETQ. In nucleotides, the CDR3 is TGCGCCAGCAGCTTGTCCCCATCCTACGAGCAGTACCTC. Residues: CASSLSPSYEQYL.

On this clonotype: The junction and the germline gene differ at one end; a read error may be behind it. This chain's CDR3 is CASSQKPTDSYEQYF. For the CDR3, the DNA is TGTGCCAGCAGTCAGAAGCCGACGGACTCCTACGAGCAGTACTTC. The chain is built from TRBV10-3 and TRBJ2-7; no firm D call. Germline V gives CDR1 ENHRY, CDR2 SYGVKD. CDR3 length equals 15 residues.

As to this clonotype: At one end, the junction sequence differs from germline, possibly due to a read error. V gene TRBV7-2 combines with J gene TRBJ1-6; a possible D gene is TRBD1 (6 bases). Germline lookup yields CDR1 SGHTA and CDR2 FQGNSA. CDR3 length: 14 residues. This CDR3 reads CVSSSGRGRSPLHF. CDR3 DNA sequence: TGTGTCAGCAGCTCGGGCAGGGGACGTTCACCCCTCCACTTT.

This clonotype was recorded once. The J gene is TRBJ1-5, the V gene TRBV19; 10 bases are a match to TRBD1. Trimming cost V 6 bases and J 5 bases; bases outside gene matches: 16. The CDR3 contains 18 residues. Germline V gene lookup returns CDR1 LNHDA and CDR2 SQIVND (reference sequence). CDR3 sequence (DNA): TGTGCCAGTAGCGACCCGGGGACAGGGGTGTCGGTTTATCAGCCCCAGCATTTT. Translated, it gives CASSDPGTGVSVYQPQHF.

This clonotype appeared many times. V usage is TRBV12-3 or TRBV12-4 and J usage is TRBJ1-6, with 11 bases matching TRBD1. The CDR3 spans 15 residues. V was clipped by 3 bases and J by 9 bases; unmatched bases: 4. This CDR3 is CASSLSGTGGSPLHF. As DNA, the CDR3 is TGTGCCAGCAGTTTGTCGGGGACAGGGGGTTCACCCCTCCACTTT.

This clonotype was recorded many times. The CDR3 loop is CATSRPREGYTF. CDR3 DNA: TGTGCCACCAGCAGACCCAGGGAAGGCTACACCTTC. V is TRBV15 and J is TRBJ1-2; possibly TRBD1 for D (5 bases). CDR1 and CDR2 from the germline V gene are LNHNV and YYDKDF (reference sequence). CDR3 length: 12 residues. Trimming shortened V by 2 bases and J by 8 bases, and 9 bases separated the two germline ends. Together with reference TRBV15 and TRBJ1-2, the CDR3 gives the full variable domain: DAMVIQNPRYQVTQFGKPVTLSCSQTLNHNVMYWYQQKSSQAPKLLFHYYDKDFNNEADTPDNFQSRRPNTSFCFLDIRSPGLGDTAMYLCATSRPREGYTFGSGTRLTVV.

The chain combines TRBV7-9 with TRBJ2-5; D remains unclear. The CDR3 contains 14 residues. The V and J ends lost 5 bases and 2 bases respectively, with 12 bases between them. Germline values: CDR1 SEHNR, CDR2 FQNEAQ (reference sequence). The CDR3 here is CASSRSTQQETQYF. The CDR3 coding sequence is TGTGCCAGCAGCCGATCAACGCAGCAAGAGACCCAGTACTTC.

This clonotype was found many times. J is TRBJ1-3 and V is TRBV19; TRBD1 matches 7 bases. Trimming took 5 bases from V and 8 from J; bases not matched to a gene: 6. The CDR3 has 13 amino acids. Germline V lookup: CDR1 LNHDA, CDR2 SQIVND (reference sequence). CDR3 in DNA: TGTGCCAGTAGTGACGACAGGGTGGACACCATATATTTT. Amino acids: CASSDDRVDTIYF.

This chain connects TRBV7-2 to TRBJ1-2; 10 nucleotides align to TRBD1. The V gene end was trimmed by 7 bases and the J gene end by 2 bases; junction bases not matched to a gene: 10. The CDR3 runs 16 residues. Germline loops: CDR1 SGHTA, CDR2 FQGNSA. CDR3 sequence (DNA): TGTGCCAGCAAGAAGGGGTTGGGACAGGGGAACTATGGCTACACCTTC. Translating it yields CASKKGLGQGNYGYTF.

This clonotype was observed a single time. This may arise from a read error, as a much more abundant clone is one base away. The chain has TRBV20-1 and TRBJ2-7; 13 bases fit TRBD2. The length of the CDR3 is 14 residues. In germline, CDR1 is DFQATT, CDR2 SNEGSKA (reference sequence). The CDR3 loop is CSAETSGGSYKQYF. CDR3 sequence (DNA): TGCAGTGCTGAGACTAGCGGGGGGTCCTACAAGCAGTACTTC.

The V gene is TRBV18, the J gene TRBJ1-3; D uncertain. V was clipped by 3 bases and J by 4 bases, with 7 bases between them. Germline V gene data show CDR1 as KGHSH and CDR2 as LQKENI. CDR3 size: 13 residues. The CDR3 loop is CASSPADGNTIYF. The CDR3 coding sequence is TGTGCCAGCTCACCGGCGGACGGAAACACCATATATTTT. Using reference TRBV18 and TRBJ1-3 for the parts outside the CDR3, the full variable domain is NAGVMQNPRHLVRRRGQEARLRCSPMKGHSHVYWYRQLPEEGLKFMVYLQKENIIDESGMPKERFSAEFPKEGPSILRIQQVVRGDSAAYFCASSPADGNTIYFGEGSWLTVV.

This clonotype was found many times. The CDR3 DNA sequence: TGTGCCAGCACCCCAGCGGGGACCGGAAACACCATATATTTT. Protein sequence: CASTPAGTGNTIYF. The chain couples TRBV6-5 to TRBJ1-3; D may be TRBD1 (5 bases). The CDR3 length is 14 residues. Trimming pared 7 bases from V and 4 bases from J, leaving 14 bases between. Looked up from germline, CDR1 is MNHEY and CDR2 is SVGAGI.

This clonotype was seen more than once but under ten times. The chain carries TRBV5-1 and TRBJ2-7, with a possible D match to TRBD1 (5 bases). Germline V gene sequence: CDR1 SGHRS, CDR2 YFSETQ. Trimming left V 4 bases short and J 3 bases short, with 23 bases between. This CDR3 is 17 amino acids long. The CDR3 spells CASSPTARERSSYEQYF. The CDR3 DNA reads as TGCGCCAGCAGCCCAACGGCCAGGGAACGATCCAGCTACGAGCAGTACTTC.

This clonotype has only a few counts. V is TRBV6-5 and J is TRBJ1-1; D is perhaps TRBD1 (6 bases). The CDR3 has 13 amino acids. Deletions cut 5 bases from V and 8 bases from J, with 15 bases between. CDR1 is MNHEY, CDR2 SVGAGI, per germline. The CDR3 protein is CASSPVTGTEAFF. The CDR3 nucleotides are TGTGCCAGCAGTCCAGTGACCGGGACAGAAGCTTTCTTT.

This clonotype was seen only a few times. CDR3 region: CASSRGHRSNQPQHF. The CDR3 DNA is TGTGCCAGCAGCCGCGGACACAGGAGCAATCAGCCCCAGCATTTT. The chain carries TRBV6-5 and TRBJ1-5, with a possible D match to TRBD1 (5 bases). This CDR3 has 15 amino acids. Germline V gene lookup returns CDR1 MNHEY and CDR2 SVGAGI. V lost 6 bases and J 1 base, leaving 13 bases between the germline ends.

Ten or more counts support this clonotype. The chain joins TRBV19 to TRBJ1-6; D unclear. This CDR3 region has 14 residues. Between the trimmed V and J ends, which lost 8 bases and 0 bases, there was a span of 8 bases. Looked up from germline, CDR1 is LNHDA and CDR2 is SQIVND (reference sequence). As DNA, the CDR3 is TGTGCCAGTTCCGATGGCTCCTATAATTCACCCCTCCACTTT. Translating gives CASSDGSYNSPLHF. Together with reference TRBV19 and TRBJ1-6, the CDR3 gives the full variable domain: DGGITQSPKYLFRKEGQNVTLSCEQNLNHDAMYWYRQDPGQGLRLIYYSQIVNDFQKGDIAEGYSVSREKKESFPLTVTSAQKNPTAFYLCASSDGSYNSPLHFGNGTRLTVT.

Worth noting for this clonotype: The junction and the germline gene differ at one end; a read error may be behind it. The chain uses TRBV19 and TRBJ1-1; no clear D gene. The CDR3 is made up of 8 amino acids. Germline assignment: CDR1 LNHDA and CDR2 SQIVND (reference sequence). DNA for the CDR3: TGTGCCAGTAGCCAACGAGACTTT. Protein: CASSQRDF.

This clonotype has ten or more counts. The chain links TRBV10-3 to TRBJ1-5, with TRBD1 matching over 7 bases. The CDR3 runs 15 residues. Per the germline V gene, CDR1 is ENHRY and CDR2 is SYGVKD. V trimming: 2 bases; J trimming: 6 bases; junction bases outside the gene matches: 7. The CDR3 DNA sequence: TGTGCCATCAGTGAGACCGGACAGGAAGGTCAGCCCCAGCATTTT. Its protein is CAISETGQEGQPQHF.

The rearrangement links TRBV4-2 to TRBJ1-3, with no clear D. Deletions cut 0 bases from V and 1 base from J, with 7 bases between. Germline CDR1 LGHNA, CDR2 YNFKEQ. The CDR3 is made up of 15 amino acids. Here the CDR3 reads CASSQDGFSGNTIYF. The CDR3 nucleotides read TGTGCCAGCAGCCAAGACGGATTTTCTGGAAACACCATATATTTT.

This clonotype was observed many times. The CDR3 bases are TGTGCCAGCAGCCCACGTATAATGGAGGAGACCCAGTACTTC. This gives the protein CASSPRIMEETQYF. This rearrangement joins TRBV7-9 to TRBJ2-5; the D is unclear. This CDR3 contains 14 residues. The V and J ends lost 5 bases and 5 bases respectively, with 15 bases between them. CDR1 and CDR2 from the germline V gene are SEHNR and FQNEAQ (reference sequence).

This clonotype was seen a few times. The V call is TRBV12-3 or TRBV12-4, the J call TRBJ2-6, with TRBD1 matching over 7 bases. This CDR3 contains 19 residues. The V gene end was trimmed by 6 bases and the J gene end by 1 base; junction bases not matched to a gene: 15. CDR3 sequence reads: CASRGDRAWEPSGANVLTF. In DNA form, the CDR3 reads TGTGCCAGCAGAGGAGACAGGGCTTGGGAGCCTTCTGGGGCCAACGTCCTGACTTTC.